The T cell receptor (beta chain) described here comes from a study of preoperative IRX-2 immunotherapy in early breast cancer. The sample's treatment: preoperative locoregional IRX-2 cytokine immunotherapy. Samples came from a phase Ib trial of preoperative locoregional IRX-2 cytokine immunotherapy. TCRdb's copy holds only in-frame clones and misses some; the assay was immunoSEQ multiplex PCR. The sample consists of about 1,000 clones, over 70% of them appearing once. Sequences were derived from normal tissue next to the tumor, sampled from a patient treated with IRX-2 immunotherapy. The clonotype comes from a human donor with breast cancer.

The CDR3 sequence: CASSTLGGIGETQYF. CDR3 nucleotide sequence: TGTGCCAGCAGCACCCTGGGGGGGATAGGGGAGACCCAGTACTTC. The rearrangement joins TRBV11-3 to TRBJ2-5; TRBD2 aligns across 7 bases. The germline gives CDR1 SGHNT, CDR2 YENEEA. The CDR3 consists of 15 residues. V shed 5 bases, J shed 5 bases, and the junction held 11 bases outside the gene matches.